Reported below is one T cell receptor (beta chain). Its cognate antigen is unknown. The sample belongs to a study of T cells expressing NK-cell markers. Study information: Just one sequenced donor of eight was HCMV-seronegative, while seven were seropositive. Study-level findings and limits: The share of CD8+ T cells held by dominant NKG2C+ clonotypes was about 1.0-7.5% in more than 5 donors.

Germline V gene sequence: CDR1 MNHNS, CDR2 SASEGT. CDR3 size: 20 residues. TCRdb reprocessed the 5' RACE reads, keeping one entry per CDR3 protein, no DNA. The sample is made up of about 430,000 distinct CDR3 sequences, and the top ten hold more than 1.4% of it. Sequenced input: blood T cells: a sorted CD56 or NKG2C T cell subset, CD4+ or CD8+ T cells, or bulk PBMC T cells (not recorded which). V usage is TRBV6-1 and J usage is TRBJ2-6; TCRdb's D gene call, TRBD1, goes unchecked for lack of DNA. The TCR originated in a woman aged 45-65 years in good health. The CDR3 reads CASTDRDRAWRYSGANVLTF.